These 4 T cell receptor beta chains came from one sample sequenced in a study of T-cell reconstitution after alpha-beta-depleted transplantation in children. Unique molecular identifiers were incorporated during preparation of the TCRbeta library. TCRdb fed the PCR reads into MiXCR, producing one record per CDR3 protein. The repertoire consists of around 680,000 distinct CDR3 sequences, with 16% occurring once and the leading ten covering approximately 1.1%. The material sequenced was PBMCs from the stem cell graft donor, taken from the stem cell graft. The receptors were gathered from a human donor who donated a stem cell graft to a child with acute myeloid leukemia.

This clonotype was seen many times. The chain links TRBV9 to TRBJ2-1; a possible D gene is TRBD1 (5 bases). This CDR3 is built from 14 residues. The V end was cut by 2 bases, the J end by 6 bases, with 12 bases between. Germline V gives CDR1 SGDLS, CDR2 YYNGEE. The CDR3 spells CASSVGALVNEQFF. The CDR3 nucleotides read TGTGCCAGCAGCGTTGGGGCCCTGGTCAATGAGCAGTTCTTC.

In its sample, this clonotype was seen a few times. This chain links TRBV15 with TRBJ2-3, with 9 bases lining up with TRBD1. This CDR3 spans 16 amino acids. Germline V lookup: CDR1 LNHNV, CDR2 YYDKDF (reference sequence). Trimming at V came to 3 bases and at J to 8 bases, leaving 12 bases not matched to a gene. Written as DNA, the CDR3 is TGTGCCACCAGCAGGCCAACGGGGACAGGGTCGGGTACGCAGTATTTT. This sequence encodes CATSRPTGTGSGTQYF. The variable domain in full, with the rest retrieved from reference TRBV15 and TRBJ2-3, is DAMVIQNPRYQVTQFGKPVTLSCSQTLNHNVMYWYQQKSSQAPKLLFHYYDKDFNNEADTPDNFQSRRPNTSFCFLDIRSPGLGDTAMYLCATSRPTGTGSGTQYFGPGTRLTVL.

This clonotype showed up many times. The chain employs TRBV7-2 and TRBJ2-1; D not resolved. Trimming removed 2 bases at V and 0 bases at J, with 14 bases between. The CDR3 is made up of 17 amino acids. The germline V gene encodes CDR1 SGHTA and CDR2 FQGNSA. CDR3 protein: CASSLWASTDSYNEQFF. CDR3 nucleotides: TGTGCCAGCAGCTTATGGGCCTCAACCGACTCCTACAATGAGCAGTTCTTC.

CDR3 sequence (DNA): TGTGCCAGCAGTTTATCACAGGGAGTAGGCGTC. Its protein product is CASSLSQGVGV. The rearrangement uses TRBV12-3 or TRBV12-4 and TRBJ2-7; D possibly corresponds to TRBD1 (6 bases). The CDR3 runs to 11 residues.